This TCR beta chain derives from a study of technical replicates of blood from several donors. The assay was immunoSEQ multiplex PCR, and TCRdb's table has in-frame clones only and misses some. The table lists roughly 61,000 clones, 95% to 98% of them singletons, with approximately 0.18% in the top ten. The CDR3 consists of 14 residues. Germline loops: CDR1 SNHLY, CDR2 FYNNEI. The V and J ends lost 7 bases and 3 bases respectively, with 15 bases between them. This clonotype originated in a human donor in good health. Sequenced: T cells isolated from PBMCs. The V gene is TRBV2, the J gene TRBJ1-2, with a weak D call TRBD1 (5 bases). The CDR3 DNA is TGTGCCAGCATCCGGGTAGACAGTTACTATGGCTACACCTTC. Translation gives CASIRVDSYYGYTF.